This paragraph covers one T cell receptor beta chain sequence. These data are taken from a study of control samples from healthy donors and cancer patients. V was clipped by 0 bases and J by 5 bases, with 10 bases between them. Per germline, CDR1 MGHDK and CDR2 SYGVNS. This CDR3 spans 14 amino acids. Clones were read by immunoSEQ multiplex PCR, and TCRdb kept only the in-frame ones, dropping some. The sample records tens of thousands of clones, 92% being singletons. The receptor's source is a man in his forties or fifties with colorectal cancer. Sequencing was performed on PBMCs. The chain carries TRBV25-1 and TRBJ1-1; D unresolved. The CDR3 sequence: CASSEYVRGTEAFF. CDR3 sequence (DNA): TGTGCCAGCAGTGAATACGTCCGGGGAACTGAAGCTTTCTTT.